This is a list of T cell receptor beta chains from one sample in a study of blood T cell repertoires in COVID-19. The data were produced by immunoSEQ multiplex PCR, yet TCRdb's version contains in-frame clones alone and is incomplete. The sample has about 260,000 clones, over 75% seen once; the top ten hold about 0.65%. Sequencing was performed on peripheral blood. The receptors come from a human donor in a cohort sampled during active COVID-19. Each CDR3 is given with its conserved first and last residue. A D gene is named only where the DNA matches it firmly. Expanded clones are given a class, and other clones once, few, many or no size at all.

NA	TRBV28	TRBJ2-7	NA	CASRVGYSSYEQYF	TGTGCCAGCAGAGTGGGCTATAGCTCCTACGAGCAGTACTTC
NA	TRBV6-6	TRBJ1-2	NA	CASTGGQSYGYTF	TGTGCCAGCACCGGAGGACAGAGCTATGGCTACACCTTC
NA	TRBV5-1	TRBJ1-2	TRBD1	CASSTGTGGSNYGYTF	TGCGCCAGCAGCACAGGGACAGGGGGGTCTAACTATGGCTACACCTTC
NA	TRBV4-3	TRBJ2-1	NA	CASSQDPRERQFF	TGCGCCAGCAGCCAAGATCCCCGGGAAAGGCAGTTCTTC
NA	TRBV3-1/TRBV3-2	TRBJ2-7	NA	CASSQDLLGEVNYEQYF	TGTGCCAGCAGCCAAGACCTTCTCGGGGAAGTAAACTACGAGCAGTACTTC
NA	TRBV2	TRBJ2-1	NA	CASSERPPGSYNEQFF	TGTGCCAGCAGTGAACGACCCCCCGGGTCTTACAATGAGCAGTTCTTC
once	TRBV30	TRBJ1-6	NA	CAWGGVRDSPLHF	TGTGCCTGGGGGGGAGTCCGGGATTCACCCCTCCACTTT
NA	TRBV18	TRBJ1-2	NA	CATTDTQNYGYTF	TGTGCCACCACGGACACTCAAAACTATGGCTACACCTTC
NA	TRBV5-5	TRBJ2-7	NA	CASSPRGAPSSYEQYF	TGTGCCAGCAGCCCCCGGGGAGCGCCTTCCTCCTACGAGCAGTACTTC
NA	TRBV11-2	TRBJ1-5	TRBD1	CASSSDRGQPQHF	TGTGCCAGCAGCTCGGACAGGGGCCAGCCCCAGCATTTT
once	TRBV6-2/TRBV6-3	TRBJ2-1	NA	CASSGSGGNSYNEQFF	TGTGCCAGCAGTGGTTCTGGCGGGAATTCCTACAATGAGCAGTTCTTC
NA	TRBV7-8	TRBJ1-1	NA	CASSLWGGEAFF	TGTGCCAGCAGCTTATGGGGCGGTGAAGCTTTCTTT
NA	TRBV30	TRBJ2-7	TRBD1	CASDRGTYEQYF	TGTGCCAGTGACAGGGGAACCTACGAGCAGTACTTC
NA	TRBV5-4	TRBJ2-1	NA	CASSLTGNEQFF	TGTGCCAGCAGCTTGACGGGCAATGAGCAGTTCTTC
NA	TRBV18	TRBJ2-7	TRBD1	CASRDSYEQYF	TGTGCCAGCCGGGACAGCTACGAGCAGTACTTC
NA	TRBV7-2	TRBJ2-5	TRBD2	CASSWRVAGGGETQYF	TGTGCCAGCAGCTGGCGGGTAGCGGGGGGAGGAGAGACCCAGTACTTC
NA	TRBV7-2	TRBJ1-1	NA	CASRARRIQGNTEAFF	TGTGCCAGCAGAGCTAGGAGGATACAGGGTAACACTGAAGCTTTCTTT
NA	TRBV4-2	TRBJ2-1	TRBD2	CASSQELAGGHNEQFF	TGTGCCAGCAGCCAAGAACTAGCGGGAGGGCACAATGAGCAGTTCTTC
NA	TRBV3-1/TRBV3-2	TRBJ1-6	TRBD1	CASSQRQGTNNSPLHF	TGTGCCAGCAGCCAACGACAGGGCACTAATAATTCACCCCTCCACTTT
NA	TRBV2	TRBJ1-2	NA	CASSAPPVGLNGYTF	TGTGCCAGCAGTGCCCCCCCGGTTGGGCTTAATGGCTACACCTTC
once	TRBV6-2/TRBV6-3	TRBJ2-7	NA	CASSLQGTPYEQYF	TGTGCCAGCAGTCTACAGGGAACTCCGTACGAGCAGTACTTC
NA	TRBV9	TRBJ2-7	TRBD2	CASSISQRGGLDEQYF	TGTGCCAGCAGCATCAGTCAGCGGGGGGGCCTTGACGAGCAGTACTTC
once	TRBV12-3/TRBV12-4	TRBJ1-2	NA	CASSLAGSARASF	TGTGCCAGCAGTCTCGCGGGATCGGCCAGAGCTAGCTTC
NA	TRBV11-3	TRBJ2-2	NA	CASSAHSTGELFF	TGTGCCAGCAGCGCACACAGCACCGGGGAGCTGTTTTTT
NA	TRBV28	TRBJ1-1	NA	CASSPIDRIPFF	TGTGCCAGCAGTCCAATCGACAGAATACCTTTCTTT
NA	TRBV6-5	TRBJ1-6	NA	CASSYSRQPLPSPLHF	TGTGCCAGCAGTTACTCACGACAGCCCCTTCCCTCACCCCTCCACTTT
NA	TRBV6-6	TRBJ1-2	NA	CASSYGEGDGYTF	TGTGCCAGCAGTTACGGTGAGGGAGATGGCTACACCTTC
once	TRBV6-2/TRBV6-3	TRBJ2-7	TRBD2	CASSYTLSFLAGVRNEQYF	TGTGCCAGCAGCTATACCCTATCCTTCCTAGCGGGAGTAAGGAACGAGCAGTACTTC
NA	TRBV7-6	TRBJ2-1	TRBD2	CASSLGVSGLANEQFF	TGTGCCAGCAGCTTAGGGGTTTCGGGACTAGCAAATGAGCAGTTCTTC
few	TRBV7-3	TRBJ1-6	TRBD1	CASSRGQGGSPLHF	TGTGCCAGCAGCCGTGGACAGGGAGGATCACCCCTCCACTTT
NA	TRBV11-2	TRBJ2-4	NA	CASSPIRGTGIQYF	TGTGCCAGCAGCCCGATTAGAGGAACCGGCATTCAGTACTTC
few	TRBV5-6	TRBJ2-1	NA	CASSLSMADYNEQFF	TGTGCCAGCAGCTTGTCGATGGCGGATTACAATGAGCAGTTCTTC
NA	TRBV19	TRBJ2-6	TRBD1	CASTPDRGLTGANVLTF	TGTGCCAGTACCCCCGACAGGGGGCTTACTGGGGCCAACGTCCTGACTTTC
NA	TRBV7-9	TRBJ2-7	NA	CASSSGVGGIEQYF	TGTGCCAGCAGCTCCGGCGTCGGGGGTATCGAGCAGTACTTC
NA	TRBV5-6	TRBJ2-5	TRBD1	CASSLAGVGTGSYGTQYF	TGTGCCAGCAGCTTGGCCGGTGTGGGGACAGGATCTTACGGGACCCAGTACTTC
NA	TRBV11-2	TRBJ2-7	TRBD1	CASSAGTGGSEQYF	TGTGCCAGCAGCGCCGGGACAGGGGGCTCCGAGCAGTACTTC
NA	TRBV5-1	TRBJ1-1	NA	CASSLLAALNTEAFF	TGCGCCAGCAGCTTGCTCGCGGCCTTGAACACTGAAGCTTTCTTT
NA	TRBV5-1	TRBJ1-1	NA	CASSLAEGGLREAFF	TGCGCCAGCAGCTTGGCGGAGGGGGGGCTAAGGGAAGCTTTCTTT
once	TRBV19	TRBJ1-1	NA	CASSISGFAEAFF	TGTGCCAGTAGTATATCGGGGTTCGCTGAAGCTTTCTTT
NA	TRBV28	TRBJ2-4	TRBD1	CASSKTGSKNIQYF	TGTGCCAGCAGCAAGACAGGGTCCAAAAACATTCAGTACTTC
NA	TRBV7-9	TRBJ2-7	TRBD2	CASSFDTSGGSYEQYF	TGTGCCAGCAGCTTCGATACTAGCGGGGGCTCCTACGAGCAGTACTTC
NA	TRBV19	TRBJ2-1	TRBD2	CASTQGTRLINEQFF	TGTGCCAGTACCCAAGGGACTAGGTTAATCAATGAGCAGTTCTTC
NA	TRBV9	TRBJ2-2	NA	CASSVGYGSGSTGELFF	TGTGCCAGCAGCGTAGGTTATGGGAGCGGATCCACCGGGGAGCTGTTTTTT
NA	TRBV5-1	TRBJ1-4	NA	CASSSSPGGVREKLFF	TGCGCCAGCAGCTCCTCGCCCGGAGGAGTGCGTGAAAAACTGTTTTTT
NA	TRBV28	TRBJ2-7	NA	CASSFFTGLSAGEQYF	TGTGCCAGCAGTTTTTTCACGGGACTTTCCGCCGGCGAGCAGTACTTC
NA	TRBV7-2	TRBJ2-7	TRBD2	CASSLWGGALGNEQYF	TGTGCCAGCAGCTTATGGGGGGGAGCCCTGGGGAACGAGCAGTACTTC
NA	TRBV28	TRBJ2-7	TRBD2	CASSLGTSGILYEQYF	TGTGCCAGCAGTTTAGGGACTAGCGGGATTCTCTACGAGCAGTACTTC
NA	TRBV28	TRBJ2-3	TRBD2	CASSLAGGLPDTQYF	TGTGCCAGCAGTTTAGCGGGGGGTCTGCCAGATACGCAGTATTTT
NA	TRBV7-2	TRBJ2-2	TRBD2	CASRLSGRAPGAGELFF	TGTGCCAGCAGACTTAGCGGGAGGGCCCCGGGCGCCGGGGAGCTGTTTTTT
NA	TRBV7-9	TRBJ2-6	TRBD1	CASSPGRGQGISGANVLTF	TGTGCCAGCAGCCCGGGGCGGGGACAGGGGATCTCTGGGGCCAACGTCCTGACTTTC
NA	TRBV5-1	TRBJ1-1	TRBD1	CASSTDRGNTEAFF	TGCGCCAGCAGCACGGACAGGGGTAACACTGAAGCTTTCTTT
NA	TRBV3-1/TRBV3-2	TRBJ2-7	NA	CASSQDRGADSYEQYF	TGTGCCAGCAGCCAAGATAGGGGCGCCGACTCCTACGAGCAGTACTTC